Shown below are 6 T cell receptor beta chains from a single sample sequenced in a study of shared clonotypes between healthy human individuals. Profiled with immunoSEQ multiplex PCR; TCRdb holds only in-frame clones, not every one. Of 450,000 to 500,000 clones detected, roughly 85% appear once; the ten largest clones hold around 12%. The material sequenced was PBMCs. These receptors were taken from a woman aged 40-49 years in good health. Some clones in this sample may be carry-over from other donors' samples.

The rearrangement uses TRBV28 and TRBJ2-5, with 7 bases lining up with TRBD1. The CDR3 sequence is 18 residues long. Trimming cost V 5 bases and J 4 bases; bases outside gene matches: 19. The germline CDR1 and CDR2 sequences are MDHEN and SYDVKM. The CDR3, as DNA: TGTGCCAGCAGTCCAATTTACGACTCAAGGGGGCGGTTAGAGACCCAGTACTTC. Translation gives CASSPIYDSRGRLETQYF.

The chain links TRBV5-4 to TRBJ2-1, with unresolved D. The CDR3 loop spans 13 amino acids. Between the trimmed V and J ends, which lost 4 bases and 5 bases, there was a span of 10 bases. CDR1 is SGHNT and CDR2 is YYREEE in the germline V gene (reference sequence). The DNA for the CDR3 is TGTGCCAGCAGCCCCGGGCCCAACAATGAGCAGTTCTTC. Protein sequence: CASSPGPNNEQFF.

The chain links TRBV9 to TRBJ2-2; D is perhaps TRBD2 (5 bases). V was trimmed by 2 bases and J by 0 bases, leaving 8 bases between them. The germline V gene encodes CDR1 SGDLS and CDR2 YYNGEE. CDR3 length: 15 amino acids. CDR3 in amino acids: CASSVTGTNTGELFF. The DNA of the CDR3 is TGTGCCAGCAGCGTTACCGGGACGAACACCGGGGAGCTGTTTTTT.

The J gene is TRBJ1-1, the V gene TRBV4-3; D is unclear. The CDR3 runs 15 residues. Trimming stripped 0 bases from V and 0 bases from J, with 8 bases between. The germline V gene has CDR1 LGHNA and CDR2 YSLEER. For the CDR3, the DNA is TGCGCCAGCAGCCAAGATATCGGCATGAACACTGAAGCTTTCTTT. This translates into CASSQDIGMNTEAFF.

The V and J genes are TRBV5-6 and TRBJ1-2, with 8 bases fitting TRBD1. With V trimmed by 0 bases and J by 5 bases, 6 bases remained unmatched. Per germline, CDR1 SGHDT and CDR2 YYEEEE. The CDR3 sequence is 15 residues long. The CDR3 sequence: CASSLGQGALYGYTF. The CDR3 DNA is TGTGCCAGCAGCTTGGGGCAGGGGGCGTTATATGGCTACACCTTC.

The chain employs TRBV27 and TRBJ1-4; 10 bases match TRBD1. Germline V CDR1 and CDR2: MNHEY, SMNVEV (reference sequence). V dropped 5 bases and J dropped 8; count of bases not matched to a gene: 8. This CDR3 comprises 15 residues. This CDR3 is CASSRGQGVTEKLFF. CDR3 coding DNA: TGTGCCAGCAGTAGAGGACAGGGGGTAACGGAAAAACTGTTTTTT.